This entry concerns a single T cell receptor beta chain. The data were obtained in a study of T cell changes during pregnancy in multiple sclerosis. Profiling relied on immunoSEQ multiplex PCR, and the TCRdb table lists in-frame clones only, not all of them. The repertoire has around 63,000 clones, 92% of them found once; the top ten carry about 2.9%. The CDR3 totals 13 residues. V lost 6 bases, J lost 0 bases, and 8 bases lay in between. The germline gives CDR1 LNHDA, CDR2 SQIVND (reference sequence). This chain joins TRBV19 and TRBJ1-2, with D possibly being TRBD1 (6 bases). Sequencing used peripheral blood, obtained in the third trimester of pregnancy. The TCR was taken from a female donor in good health, enrolled as a control in a pregnancy study. The DNA of the CDR3 is TGTGCCAGTAGCGGGACACCTAACTATGGCTACACCTTC. It translates to CASSGTPNYGYTF.